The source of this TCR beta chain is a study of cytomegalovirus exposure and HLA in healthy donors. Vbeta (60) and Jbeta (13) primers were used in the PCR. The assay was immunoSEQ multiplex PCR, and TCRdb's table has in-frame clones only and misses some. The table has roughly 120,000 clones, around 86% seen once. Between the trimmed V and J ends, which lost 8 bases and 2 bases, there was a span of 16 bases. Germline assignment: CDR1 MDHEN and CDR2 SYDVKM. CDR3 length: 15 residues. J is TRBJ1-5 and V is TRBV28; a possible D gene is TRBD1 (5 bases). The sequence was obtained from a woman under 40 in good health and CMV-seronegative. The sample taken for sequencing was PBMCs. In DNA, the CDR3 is TGTGCCAGCCGATATCCGGGGGGTGGCAATCAGCCCCAGCATTTT. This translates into CASRYPGGGNQPQHF. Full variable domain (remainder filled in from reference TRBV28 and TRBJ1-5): DVKVTQSSRYLVKRTGEKVFLECVQDMDHENMFWYRQDPGLGLRLIYFSYDVKMKEKGDIPEGYSVSREKKERFSLILESASTNQTSMYLCASRYPGGGNQPQHFGDGTRLSIL.